The source of this T cell receptor beta chain is a study of vaccination effects on CD4 cells after COVID-19. On the study more broadly: The cohort was immunized with two doses of either the BNT162b2 or mRNA-1273 vaccine.

Only a few counts were recorded for this clone. Its antigen is not known. Antigen-specific CD4+ T cells expanded by the ViraFEST assay with viral peptide pools were then sequenced. Following 10 days of culture, CD4+ T cells were isolated. In the vaccine recipients, nucleocapsid antibodies were negative and there was no prior SARS-CoV-2 infection. Cells had half their medium changed to IL-2 medium on days 3 and 7. Data came from immunoSEQ multiplex PCR; TCRdb stores just in-frame clones and leaves some out. The sample holds approximately 44,000 clones; approximately 70% are singletons and the top ten take 26%. Findings and limits, study-wide: No early post-infection timepoints were available in the study, which also included few convalescent patients. Healthy vaccinees had only 1 of 255 vaccine-induced clones cross-react with common cold coronaviruses.

The germline CDR1 and CDR2 sequences are GTSNPN and SVGIG (reference sequence). The V end lost 5 bases, the J end lost 0 bases, and 11 bases lay between the germline ends. The CDR3 is 14 residues long. The chain joins TRBV30 to TRBJ1-5; D gene ambiguous. This TCR was sampled from a human donor who received a COVID-19 vaccine. Sequenced here: CD4+ T cells from PBMCs cultured with HCoV-OC43 spike peptides, sampled before COVID-19 vaccination. As for subset: HCoV-OC43 spike overlapping peptide pool stimulation. The DNA of the CDR3 is TGTGCCTGGTCGACCGTCTATAGCAATCAGCCCCAGCATTTT. It yields the protein CAWSTVYSNQPQHF. Full variable domain (rest looked up from reference TRBV30 and TRBJ1-5): SQTIHQWPATLVQPVGSPLSLECTVEGTSNPNLYWYRQAAGRGLQLLFYSVGIGQISSEVPQNLSASRPQDRQFILSSKKLLLSDSGFYLCAWSTVYSNQPQHFGDGTRLSIL.